This TCR beta chain was sequenced for a study of T cell changes during pregnancy in multiple sclerosis. CDR1 SGHNT and CDR2 YYREEE come from the germline V gene (reference sequence). After removal of 4 bases from V and 1 base from J, the junction contained 4 bases not matched to a gene. The CDR3 runs to 15 residues. The assay was immunoSEQ multiplex PCR, and TCRdb's table has in-frame clones only and misses some. This table has 89,000 or so clones, around 90% appearing once. The sequenced sample was PBMCs, obtained in the first trimester of pregnancy. J is TRBJ2-1 and V is TRBV5-4, with 8 bases identical to TRBD1. This clonotype was sampled from a female donor in good health, serving as a control in a pregnancy study. Some clones in this sample may be carry-over from other donors' samples. CDR3 in amino acids: CASSPDRGSYNEQFF. CDR3 DNA sequence: TGTGCCAGCAGCCCAGACAGGGGATCCTACAATGAGCAGTTCTTC.